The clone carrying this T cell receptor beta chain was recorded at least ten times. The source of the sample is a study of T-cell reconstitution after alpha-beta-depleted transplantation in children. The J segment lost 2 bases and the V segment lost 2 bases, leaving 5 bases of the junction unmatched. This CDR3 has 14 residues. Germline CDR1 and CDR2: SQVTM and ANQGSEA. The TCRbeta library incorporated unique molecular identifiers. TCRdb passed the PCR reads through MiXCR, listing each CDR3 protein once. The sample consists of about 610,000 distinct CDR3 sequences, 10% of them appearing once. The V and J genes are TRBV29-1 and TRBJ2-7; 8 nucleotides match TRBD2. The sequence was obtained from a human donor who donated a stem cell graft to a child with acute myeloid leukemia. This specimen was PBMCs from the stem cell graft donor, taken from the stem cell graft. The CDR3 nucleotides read TGCAGCGTTGAAATCGGGAGGGGTGCCTACGAGCAGTACTTC. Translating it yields CSVEIGRGAYEQYF.